The next 31 T cell receptor beta chains were all read from a single sample in a study of response to subunit inactivated influenza vaccine. TCRdb processed the RT-PCR reads anew with MiXCR; each CDR3 protein has one entry. The sample consists of approximately 700,000 distinct CDR3 sequences, approximately 15% of them appearing once. Sequencing was performed on PBMCs from blood, taken around two weeks before vaccination. Receptors originate from a man over 45 who received an inactivated influenza vaccine.

This clonotype occurred many times. The rearrangement uses TRBV9 and TRBJ2-2; possible D gene TRBD1, 6 bases. V dropped 8 bases and J dropped 10 bases, with 15 bases sitting between them. Germline V lookup: CDR1 SGDLS, CDR2 YYNGEE. The CDR3 has 12 amino acids. The CDR3 is CASTRGSKELFF. The CDR3 region has the DNA TGTGCCAGTACTAGGGGGTCGAAGGAGCTGTTTTTT.

This clonotype has just a few counts. The chain has TRBV5-1 and TRBJ1-1; 7 bases line up with TRBD1. CDR1 SGHRS and CDR2 YFSETQ come from the germline V gene. The ends lost 3 bases at V and 5 bases at J; junction bases unmatched: 7. The CDR3 is 14 residues long. CDR3 residues: CASSSTGSKTEAFF. CDR3 nucleotide sequence: TGCGCCAGCAGCTCGACAGGGTCGAAAACTGAAGCTTTCTTT.

This clonotype has only a few counts. This chain connects TRBV3-1 to TRBJ1-5; possibly TRBD1 for D (6 bases). The V end lost 4 bases, the J end lost 5 bases, and 12 bases lay between the germline ends. The CDR3 length is 14 residues. Germline loops: CDR1 LGHDT, CDR2 YNNKEL (reference sequence). CDR3 DNA sequence: TGTGCCAGCAGCCTCACAGGGAGTGATCAGCCCCAGCATTTT. It translates to CASSLTGSDQPQHF.

There are a few counts of this clonotype. CDR3 sequence reads: CSARPGTGINQPQHF. The CDR3 DNA sequence: TGCAGTGCTCGTCCCGGGACAGGGATCAATCAGCCCCAGCATTTT. The J gene is TRBJ1-5, the V gene TRBV20-1, with 9 nucleotides matching TRBD1. This CDR3 is 15 amino acids long. The ends lost 5 bases at V and 3 bases at J; junction bases unmatched: 8. Germline CDR1 is DFQATT and CDR2 is SNEGSKA (reference sequence).

The V call is TRBV28, the J call TRBJ1-5, with D possibly TRBD1 on 5 matching bases. Germline-derived CDR1 and CDR2 are MDHEN and SYDVKM. The CDR3 is 15 amino acids. V gave up 7 bases and J gave up 1 base, with 14 bases separating them. CDR3 in DNA: TGTGCCAGCAATAACCGGGGGATGAGCAATCAGCCCCAGCATTTT. The encoded protein is CASNNRGMSNQPQHF. Using reference TRBV28 and TRBJ1-5 for the parts outside the CDR3, the full variable domain is DVKVTQSSRYLVKRTGEKVFLECVQDMDHENMFWYRQDPGLGLRLIYFSYDVKMKEKGDIPEGYSVSREKKERFSLILESASTNQTSMYLCASNNRGMSNQPQHFGDGTRLSIL.

V and J are TRBV20-1 and TRBJ1-2, with 7 bases that match TRBD1. This CDR3 spans 12 amino acids. CDR1 is DFQATT, CDR2 SNEGSKA, per germline (reference sequence). After removal of 5 bases from V and 6 bases from J, the junction contained 6 bases not matched to a gene. Written as DNA, the CDR3 is TGCAGTGCTTACAGGGGTACGGATGGCTACACCTTC. It translates to CSAYRGTDGYTF.

This clonotype was recorded a few times. V gene TRBV7-8 combines with J gene TRBJ2-2; the D gene is possibly TRBD1 (5 bases). The CDR3 loop spans 13 amino acids. Trimming cost V 1 base and J 10 bases, with 10 bases left between them. The germline V gene has CDR1 SGHVS and CDR2 FQNEAQ. The CDR3 DNA reads as TGTGCCAGCAGCTTAGGCAGGGCGCCGGAGCTGTTTTTT. The encoded protein is CASSLGRAPELFF.

This clonotype has ten or more counts. V usage is TRBV6-2 or TRBV6-3 and J usage is TRBJ2-1, with D tentatively TRBD1 (6 bases). The CDR3 totals 14 residues. With 0 bases removed from V and 3 bases from J, the gap between germline ends came to 6 bases. Germline CDR1 MNHEY, CDR2 SVGEGT. CDR3 residues: CASSYSDSYNEQFF. In nucleotides, the CDR3 is TGTGCCAGCAGTTACTCGGACAGCTACAATGAGCAGTTCTTC.

This clonotype turned up a few times. The chain employs TRBV5-6 and TRBJ2-7; 8 bases align to TRBD1. Germline V CDR1 and CDR2: SGHDT, YYEEEE. V was clipped by 4 bases and J by 5 bases; unmatched bases: 5. The CDR3 totals 13 residues. The CDR3 DNA is TGTGCCAGCAGCACGGGACAGGTGGACGAGCAGTACTTC. This translates into CASSTGQVDEQYF.

This clonotype was seen only a few times. The CDR3 here is CASRPPRGGMNTEAFF. The CDR3 coding sequence is TGTGCCAGCAGGCCACCCAGGGGGGGGATGAACACTGAAGCTTTCTTT. The V and J genes are TRBV6-1 and TRBJ1-1, with 7 bases that match TRBD1. Germline V gene lookup returns CDR1 MNHNS and CDR2 SASEGT. This CDR3 contains 16 residues. J gave up 0 bases and V 6 bases, and 10 bases lay outside the gene matches.

This clonotype was seen more than once but under ten times. The V call is TRBV7-9, the J call TRBJ1-1; the D gene is possibly TRBD1 (5 bases). The CDR3 has 14 residues. The V end lost 1 base, the J end lost 7 bases, and 13 bases lay between the germline ends. CDR1 SEHNR and CDR2 FQNEAQ come from the germline V gene (reference sequence). CDR3 bases: TGTGCCAGCAGCTTAGTAAGGGGATCTATTGAAGCTTTCTTT. This translates into CASSLVRGSIEAFF.

This clonotype was seen only a few times. The J gene is TRBJ2-5, the V gene TRBV4-1; the match to TRBD2 covers 7 bases. With 4 bases clipped from V and 2 bases from J, the junction kept 7 bases outside the gene matches. This CDR3 is 15 amino acids long. The germline V gene has CDR1 MGHRA and CDR2 YSYEKL. The CDR3 loop is CASSPGWGGQETQYF. DNA of the CDR3: TGCGCCAGCAGCCCAGGCTGGGGGGGGCAAGAGACCCAGTACTTC.

The J gene is TRBJ2-7, the V gene TRBV27; TRBD1 matches at 8 bases. Trimming cost V 5 bases and J 4 bases; bases outside gene matches: 4. Germline V gives CDR1 MNHEY, CDR2 SMNVEV (reference sequence). The CDR3 contains 13 residues. The CDR3, as DNA: TGTGCCAGCAGTAATCAGGGGGCTTACGAGCAGTACTTC. It is translated as CASSNQGAYEQYF.

The rearrangement uses TRBV7-2 and TRBJ2-7; tentative D call: TRBD1 (6 bases). This CDR3 has 14 residues. The germline CDR1 and CDR2 sequences are SGHTA and FQGNSA. V gave up 5 bases and J gave up 0 bases, with 11 bases separating them. This CDR3 reads CASSPDSGSYEQYF. CDR3 bases: TGTGCCAGCAGCCCGGACAGTGGCTCCTACGAGCAGTACTTC.

This chain uses TRBV20-1 with TRBJ2-5; D remains unclear. The CDR3 spans 13 residues. Germline values: CDR1 DFQATT, CDR2 SNEGSKA (reference sequence). Trimming left V 0 bases short and J 5 bases short, with 10 bases between. The CDR3 sequence is CSARDSQYETQYF. CDR3 DNA sequence: TGCAGTGCTAGAGATAGTCAGTACGAGACCCAGTACTTC.

This clonotype was detected only a few times. V usage is TRBV20-1 and J usage is TRBJ2-1; 13 positions match TRBD2. In germline, CDR1 is DFQATT, CDR2 SNEGSKA (reference sequence). Trimming at V came to 2 bases and at J to 4 bases, leaving 8 bases not matched to a gene. The CDR3 length is 17 residues. CDR3 in amino acids: CSARTGTSGTHYNEQFF. The CDR3 DNA reads as TGCAGTGCTAGAACCGGGACTAGCGGGACCCATTACAATGAGCAGTTCTTC.

The V call is TRBV7-6, the J call TRBJ2-5; D is unresolved. Per the germline V gene, CDR1 is SGHVS and CDR2 is FNYEAQ. The CDR3 runs to 15 residues. The ends were cut back, 2 bases at V and 3 bases at J, with 13 bases in the middle. CDR3 protein: CASSLRSPSKETQYF. For the CDR3, the DNA is TGTGCCAGCAGCTTACGTTCCCCCAGCAAAGAGACCCAGTACTTC.

This clonotype was counted only a few times. The rearrangement joins TRBV6-1 to TRBJ2-7; 7 bases line up with TRBD1. Germline V gene lookup returns CDR1 MNHNS and CDR2 SASEGT. J was trimmed by 3 bases and V by 11 bases; bases with no gene match: 10. The CDR3 totals 13 residues. The CDR3 region is CALEEAGGYEQYF. CDR3 sequence (DNA): TGTGCCCTGGAGGAGGCAGGGGGCTACGAGCAGTACTTC.

This clonotype turned up a few times. The chain combines TRBV28 with TRBJ2-7; D might be TRBD1 (7 bases). This CDR3 is 16 amino acids long. Trimming shortened V by 5 bases and J by 2 bases, and 19 bases separated the two germline ends. The germline CDR1 and CDR2 sequences are MDHEN and SYDVKM. CDR3 sequence reads: CASSGGDSPFPYEQYF. The DNA for the CDR3 is TGTGCCAGCAGTGGAGGGGACAGCCCCTTCCCCTACGAGCAGTACTTC.

The rearrangement joins TRBV6-5 to TRBJ2-1; 7 bases are a match to TRBD2. Germline V gene lookup returns CDR1 MNHEY and CDR2 SVGAGI. V shed 4 bases and J 0 bases; nucleotides not matched to a gene: 12. This CDR3 is 18 amino acids long. CDR3 loop: CASSSGREPLSSYNEQFF. CDR3 sequence (DNA): TGTGCCAGCAGTTCTGGGCGGGAGCCCCTGAGCTCCTACAATGAGCAGTTCTTC.

The CDR3 spells CASTGFPYEQYF. The DNA for the CDR3 is TGTGCCAGTACAGGTTTCCCCTACGAGCAGTACTTC. J is TRBJ2-7 and V is TRBV12-3 or TRBV12-4; D might be TRBD1 (5 bases). Trimming shortened V by 9 bases and J by 2 bases, and 11 bases separated the two germline ends. This CDR3 is built from 12 residues.

This clonotype occurred a few times. This chain connects TRBV20-1 to TRBJ2-4, with no clear D. Germline CDR1 is DFQATT and CDR2 is SNEGSKA (reference sequence). V was shortened by 3 bases and J by 7 bases, with 19 bases between the two germline ends. CDR3 length equals 15 residues. Here the CDR3 DNA reads TGCAGTGCTAGCCTCCGGGCTTCGAAGTACAACATTCAGTACTTC. It specifies CSASLRASKYNIQYF.

The chain employs TRBV6-5 and TRBJ2-5; 9 positions match TRBD2. Per the germline V gene, CDR1 is MNHEY and CDR2 is SVGAGI. Trimming took 2 bases from V and 5 from J; bases not matched to a gene: 6. There are 15 residues in the CDR3. In DNA form, the CDR3 reads TGTGCCAGCAGTTACGGGGGACTAGCAGGCGAGACCCAGTACTTC. This encodes CASSYGGLAGETQYF.

The CDR3 here is CASSVTPGTRGGYTF. CDR3 coding DNA: TGCGCCAGCAGCGTGACTCCCGGGACGAGAGGTGGCTACACCTTC. The rearrangement uses TRBV5-1 and TRBJ1-2; a possible D gene is TRBD1 (5 bases). Trimming removed 4 bases at V and 7 bases at J, with 20 bases between. Germline V CDR1 and CDR2: SGHRS, YFSETQ. The CDR3 sequence is 15 residues long.

This clonotype was recorded many times. The rearrangement links TRBV4-3 to TRBJ2-1; no firm D call. The length of the CDR3 is 13 residues. From germline, CDR1 is LGHNA and CDR2 YSLEER. With 1 base removed from V and 6 bases from J, the gap between germline ends came to 7 bases. The CDR3 nucleotides are TGCGCCAGCAGCCAAGGGAGAAGCAATGAGCAGTTCTTC. This sequence encodes CASSQGRSNEQFF.

There are a few counts of this clonotype. This rearrangement joins TRBV5-1 to TRBJ2-5; 9 positions agree with TRBD2. With 0 bases clipped from V and 2 bases from J, the junction kept 5 bases outside the gene matches. CDR1 is SGHRS and CDR2 is YFSETQ in the germline V gene. The CDR3 has 16 amino acids. CDR3 nucleotide sequence: TGCGCCAGCAGCTTGGGTAGCGGGGGACCTCAAGAGACCCAGTACTTC. Encoded protein: CASSLGSGGPQETQYF.

This clonotype was seen at least ten times. The chain has TRBV2 and TRBJ2-1; the match to TRBD2 covers 9 bases. Unmatched junction bases numbered 11, after V lost 5 bases and J lost 3 bases. Per germline, CDR1 SNHLY and CDR2 FYNNEI. The CDR3 covers 17 residues. CDR3 sequence (DNA): TGTGCCAGCAGTCCCCTGGGAGCGGGGGGAAGCTACAATGAGCAGTTCTTC. It specifies CASSPLGAGGSYNEQFF. The full variable domain, with the rest looked up from reference TRBV2 and TRBJ2-1, is EPEVTQTPSHQVTQMGQEVILRCVPISNHLYFYWYRQILGQKVEFLVSFYNNEISEKSEIFDDQFSVERPDGSNFTLKIRSTKLEDSAMYFCASSPLGAGGSYNEQFFGPGTRLTVL.

This clonotype was counted only a few times. The genes are TRBV20-1 and TRBJ1-1, with no clear D. The CDR3 covers 11 residues. Trimming took 3 bases from V and 11 from J, leaving 13 bases between them. CDR1 and CDR2 from the germline V gene are DFQATT and SNEGSKA (reference sequence). CDR3 residues: CSASAGNGAFF. The CDR3 DNA reads as TGCAGTGCTAGTGCGGGGAATGGGGCTTTCTTT.

The V gene is TRBV7-2, the J gene TRBJ2-5; D is ambiguous. The CDR3 loop spans 14 amino acids. CDR1 is SGHTA, CDR2 FQGNSA, per germline. The V end lost 3 bases, the J end lost 2 bases, and 10 bases lay between the germline ends. The CDR3 reads CASSFGRRQETQYF. CDR3 sequence (DNA): TGTGCCAGCAGCTTCGGACGCCGGCAAGAGACCCAGTACTTC.

The chain has TRBV2 and TRBJ2-1, with TRBD2 as a possible D gene (6 bases). The CDR3 runs to 15 residues. Germline V gene sequence: CDR1 SNHLY, CDR2 FYNNEI. Trimming removed 2 bases at V and 6 bases at J, with 14 bases between. The CDR3 DNA reads as TGTGCCAGCAGTGAATTTGGCGGGATGGGCAATGAGCAGTTCTTC. Protein sequence: CASSEFGGMGNEQFF.

The V and J genes are TRBV15 and TRBJ2-7; possible D gene TRBD1, 5 bases. The CDR3 sequence is 18 residues long. The V end was cut by 0 bases, the J end by 2 bases, with 20 bases between. Germline assignment: CDR1 LNHNV and CDR2 YYDKDF (reference sequence). The CDR3: CATSRDAISRAKTYEQYF. In nucleotides, the CDR3 is TGTGCCACCAGCAGAGATGCCATTAGCAGGGCTAAAACCTACGAGCAGTACTTC.